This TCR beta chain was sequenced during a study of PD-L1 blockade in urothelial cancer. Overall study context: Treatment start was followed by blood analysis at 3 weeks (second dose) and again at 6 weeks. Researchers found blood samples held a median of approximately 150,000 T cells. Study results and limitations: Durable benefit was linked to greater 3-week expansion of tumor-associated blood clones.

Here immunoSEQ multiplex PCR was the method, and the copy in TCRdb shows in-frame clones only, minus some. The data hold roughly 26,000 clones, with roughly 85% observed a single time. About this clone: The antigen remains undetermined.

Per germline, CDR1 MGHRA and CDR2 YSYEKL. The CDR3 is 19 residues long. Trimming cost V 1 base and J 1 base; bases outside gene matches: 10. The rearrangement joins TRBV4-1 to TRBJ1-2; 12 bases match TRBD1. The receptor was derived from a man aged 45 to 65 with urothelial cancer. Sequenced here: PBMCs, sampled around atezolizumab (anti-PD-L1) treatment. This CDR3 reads CASSQAHGTGGFSNYGYTF. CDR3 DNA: TGCGCCAGCAGCCAAGCCCATGGGACAGGGGGCTTCAGTAACTATGGCTACACCTTC.